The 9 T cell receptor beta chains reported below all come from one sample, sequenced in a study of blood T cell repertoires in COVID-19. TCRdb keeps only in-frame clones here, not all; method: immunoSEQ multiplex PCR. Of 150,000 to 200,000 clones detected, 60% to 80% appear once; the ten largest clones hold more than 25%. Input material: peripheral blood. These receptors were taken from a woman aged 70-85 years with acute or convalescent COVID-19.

Written as DNA, the CDR3 is TGCGCCAGCAGCTTCTCTCGCGGGGGGAATGAGCAGTTCTTC. The encoded protein is CASSFSRGGNEQFF. The rearrangement uses TRBV5-1 and TRBJ2-1, with 8 bases that match TRBD2. CDR1 is SGHRS and CDR2 is YFSETQ in the germline V gene. After removal of 2 bases from V and 7 bases from J, the junction contained 5 bases not matched to a gene. The CDR3 extends over 14 amino acids.

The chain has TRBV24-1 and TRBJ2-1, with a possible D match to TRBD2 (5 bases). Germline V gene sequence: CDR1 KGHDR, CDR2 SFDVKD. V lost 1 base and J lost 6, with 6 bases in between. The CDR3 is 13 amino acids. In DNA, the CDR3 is TGTGCCACCAGTGATTTACTAGGCAATGAGCAGTTCTTC. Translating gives CATSDLLGNEQFF.

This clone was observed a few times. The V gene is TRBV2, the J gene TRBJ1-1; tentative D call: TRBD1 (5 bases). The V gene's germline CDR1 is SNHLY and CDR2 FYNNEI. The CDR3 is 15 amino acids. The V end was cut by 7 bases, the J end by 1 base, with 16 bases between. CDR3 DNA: TGTGCCAGCACCGAGATCGACAGACGGAACACTGAAGCTTTCTTT. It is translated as CASTEIDRRNTEAFF.

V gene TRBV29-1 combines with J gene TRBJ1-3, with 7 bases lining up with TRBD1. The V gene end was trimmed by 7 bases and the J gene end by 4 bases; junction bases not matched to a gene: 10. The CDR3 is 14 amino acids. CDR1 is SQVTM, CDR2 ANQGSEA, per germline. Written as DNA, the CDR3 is TGCAGCGCTCTCTCAGAACAGGGGGGAAACACCATATATTTT. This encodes CSALSEQGGNTIYF.

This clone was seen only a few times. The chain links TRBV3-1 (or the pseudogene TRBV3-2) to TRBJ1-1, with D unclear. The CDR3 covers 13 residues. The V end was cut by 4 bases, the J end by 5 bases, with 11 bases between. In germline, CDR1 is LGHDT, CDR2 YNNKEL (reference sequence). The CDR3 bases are TGTGCCAGCAGCCCGACCGGAGATACTGAAGCTTTCTTT. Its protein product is CASSPTGDTEAFF.

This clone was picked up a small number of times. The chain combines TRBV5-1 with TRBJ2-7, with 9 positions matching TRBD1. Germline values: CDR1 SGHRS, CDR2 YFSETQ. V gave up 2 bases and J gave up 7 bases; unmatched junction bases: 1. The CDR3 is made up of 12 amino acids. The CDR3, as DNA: TGCGCCAGCAGCTTTGGACAGGGGGAGCAGTACTTC. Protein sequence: CASSFGQGEQYF.

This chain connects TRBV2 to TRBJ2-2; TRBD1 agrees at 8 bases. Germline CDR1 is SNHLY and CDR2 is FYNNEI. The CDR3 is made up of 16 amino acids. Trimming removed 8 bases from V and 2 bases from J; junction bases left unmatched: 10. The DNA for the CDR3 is TGTGCCAGCTCTTTATTCGGGACAGGCAACACCGGGGAGCTGTTTTTT. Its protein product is CASSLFGTGNTGELFF.

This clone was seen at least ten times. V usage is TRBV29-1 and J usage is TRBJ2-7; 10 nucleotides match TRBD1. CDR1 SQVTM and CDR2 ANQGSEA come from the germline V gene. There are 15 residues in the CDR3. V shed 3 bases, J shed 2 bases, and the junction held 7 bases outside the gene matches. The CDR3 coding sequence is TGCAGCGTTGAGTCCCGCGGGACAGGGGCCTACGAGCAGTACTTC. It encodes CSVESRGTGAYEQYF.

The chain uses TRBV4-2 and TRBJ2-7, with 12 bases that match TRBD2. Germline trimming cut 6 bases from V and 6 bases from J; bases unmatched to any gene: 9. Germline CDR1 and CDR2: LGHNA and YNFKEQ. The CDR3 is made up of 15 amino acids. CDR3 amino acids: CASRDRLAGDGEQYF. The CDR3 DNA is TGTGCCAGCAGAGACAGACTAGCGGGAGATGGCGAGCAGTACTTC.